One and the same sample provided the 22 T cell receptor beta chains below, sequenced in a study of OX40 agonist ivuxolimab in advanced cancers. Repertoires were generated with immunoSEQ multiplex PCR, while TCRdb's copy carries only in-frame clones and drops some. The sample contains more than 55,000 clones, under 95% of which appear only once. The material was CD4+ or CD8+ T cells sorted from blood, obtained in a trial of the OX40 agonist ivuxolimab. Receptors were obtained from an adult with an advanced solid tumor such as melanoma, head and neck, liver or kidney cancer.

The J gene is TRBJ2-7, the V gene TRBV4-3; TRBD2 is a possible D gene (5 bases). This CDR3 comprises 14 residues. Trimming cost V 0 bases and J 6 bases, with 12 bases left between them. CDR1 and CDR2 from the germline V gene are LGHNA and YSLEER. DNA for the CDR3: TGCGCCAGCAGCCAAGATACGGCCCGGGGCGAGCAGTACTTC. Amino acids: CASSQDTARGEQYF.

The chain joins TRBV6-5 to TRBJ2-3; D is undetermined. Trimming shortened V by 0 bases and J by 6 bases, and 7 bases separated the two germline ends. CDR1 and CDR2 (germline): MNHEY, SVGAGI. This CDR3 contains 13 residues. The CDR3 region is CASSYSSRDTQYF. Here the CDR3 DNA reads TGTGCCAGCAGTTACTCGAGTCGGGATACGCAGTATTTT.

The chain recombines TRBV5-1 with TRBJ2-1, with D perhaps matching TRBD1 (6 bases). The CDR3 extends over 16 amino acids. Trimming removed 4 bases from V and 4 bases from J, with 18 bases in between. In germline, CDR1 is SGHRS, CDR2 YFSETQ. The DNA of the CDR3 is TGCGCCAGCAGCGAATCCTTAGGGACAACATACAATGAGCAGTTCTTC. It translates to CASSESLGTTYNEQFF.

This chain links TRBV7-2 with TRBJ2-5; D unresolved. Germline V CDR1 and CDR2: SGHTA, FQGNSA. V was pared by 4 bases and J by 5 bases, with 11 bases between. The CDR3 extends over 13 amino acids. The CDR3 bases are TGTGCCAGCAGCTCCGGAGCCGCGGAGACCCAGTACTTC. Translating gives CASSSGAAETQYF.

This clone has just a few counts. The CDR3, as DNA: TGTGCCAGCAGGGCGGGACAGGGACCTCAGCCCCAGCATTTT. This codes for CASRAGQGPQPQHF. The rearrangement joins TRBV2 to TRBJ1-5; 9 nucleotides agree with TRBD1. V lost 6 bases and J lost 6; bases outside the gene matches: 6. The CDR3 loop spans 14 amino acids. Germline CDR1 reads SNHLY; CDR2 reads FYNNEI.

The chain combines TRBV6-1 with TRBJ2-5; D uncertain. CDR3 length: 13 amino acids. Germline assignment: CDR1 MNHNS and CDR2 SASEGT. V was pared by 4 bases and J by 4 bases, with 10 bases between. The CDR3 reads CASSARPVETQYF. The DNA for the CDR3 is TGTGCCAGCAGTGCCCGTCCGGTAGAGACCCAGTACTTC.

This chain connects TRBV6-5 to TRBJ2-1; 7 bases are shared with TRBD1. This CDR3 has 14 amino acids. V lost 4 bases, J lost 5 bases, and 5 bases stayed unmatched. CDR1 is MNHEY, CDR2 SVGAGI, per germline. CDR3 residues: CASSSGQVNNEQFF. DNA for the CDR3: TGTGCCAGCAGTTCCGGACAGGTTAACAATGAGCAGTTCTTC.

The genes are TRBV29-1 and TRBJ2-7, with D perhaps matching TRBD1 (6 bases). The CDR3 covers 12 residues. Germline CDR1 reads SQVTM; CDR2 reads ANQGSEA. V gave up 4 bases and J gave up 4 bases, with 11 bases separating them. In DNA form, the CDR3 reads TGCAGCGTTGGGGACACAACGTACGAGCAGTACTTC. Translating it yields CSVGDTTYEQYF.

V is TRBV7-3 and J is TRBJ2-7; 10 nucleotides match TRBD1. The CDR3 consists of 12 residues. After removal of 5 bases from V and 6 bases from J, the junction contained 1 base not matched to a gene. Germline lookup yields CDR1 SGHTA and CDR2 FQGTGA. CDR3 residues: CASSRTGGEQYF. The CDR3 DNA is TGTGCCAGCAGCCGGACAGGGGGCGAGCAGTACTTC. Using reference TRBV7-3 and TRBJ2-7 for the parts outside the CDR3, the full variable domain is GAGVSQTPSNKVTEKGKYVELRCDPISGHTALYWYRQSLGQGPEFLIYFQGTGAADDSGLPNDRFFAVRPEGSVSTLKIQRTERGDSAVYLCASSRTGGEQYFGPGTRLTVT.

The chain couples TRBV2 to TRBJ1-1; D possibly corresponds to TRBD1 (5 bases). The V gene's germline CDR1 is SNHLY and CDR2 FYNNEI. CDR3 length equals 15 residues. The V end lost 4 bases, the J end lost 8 bases, and 20 bases lay between the germline ends. CDR3 sequence reads: CASSGVGRPNPEAFF. CDR3 sequence (DNA): TGTGCCAGCAGTGGAGTGGGACGCCCAAACCCCGAAGCTTTCTTT.

V gene TRBV7-3 combines with J gene TRBJ2-2; 7 nucleotides line up with TRBD2. Germline values: CDR1 SGHTA, CDR2 FQGTGA. The CDR3 is 16 amino acids. The V gene end was trimmed by 2 bases and the J gene end by 3 bases; junction bases not matched to a gene: 6. The CDR3 sequence is CASSLVSAGHTGELFF. As DNA, the CDR3 is TGTGCCAGCAGCTTAGTTTCAGCGGGACACACCGGGGAGCTGTTTTTT.

V gene TRBV21-1 combines with J gene TRBJ2-1; no DNA check was done on the table's D call, TRBD2. TRBV21-1 represents a pseudogene. The CDR3 has 18 amino acids. CDR3 bases: TGTGCCAGCAGAGGTCCGACTAGCGGGAGGGATCGGTACAATGAGCAGTTCTTC. Amino acid sequence: CASRGPTSGRDRYNEQFF.

This clone has a handful of counts. The chain links TRBV11-3 to TRBJ1-1; a possible D gene is TRBD1 (6 bases). V was clipped by 1 base and J by 0 bases, with 12 bases between them. CDR1 and CDR2 (germline): SGHNT, YENEEA. The CDR3 loop spans 16 amino acids. CDR3 amino acids: CASSLGQGSMNTEAFF. The CDR3 DNA sequence: TGTGCCAGCAGCTTAGGGCAGGGGTCGATGAACACTGAAGCTTTCTTT.

V is TRBV29-1 and J is TRBJ2-5; TRBD1 aligns across 8 bases. The length of the CDR3 is 16 residues. The trim removed 2 bases at V and 1 base at J, leaving 9 bases unmatched. Germline values: CDR1 SQVTM, CDR2 ANQGSEA. CDR3 coding DNA: TGCAGCGTTGAATGGGTTCCAGGGGGCCTCCAAGAGACCCAGTACTTC. As protein: CSVEWVPGGLQETQYF.

The chain recombines TRBV7-2 with TRBJ2-3, with no clear D. This CDR3 has 13 amino acids. Trimming cost V 2 bases and J 4 bases, with 7 bases left between them. Germline V gene lookup returns CDR1 SGHTA and CDR2 FQGNSA. The CDR3 DNA reads as TGTGCCAGCAGCTTAAGTCCATCAGATACGCAGTATTTT. This translates into CASSLSPSDTQYF.

The V call is TRBV7-9, the J call TRBJ2-6; D remains unclear. CDR3 size: 15 residues. V lost 5 bases and J 0 bases, leaving 8 bases between the germline ends. CDR1 is SEHNR and CDR2 is FQNEAQ in the germline V gene (reference sequence). The CDR3 DNA is TGTGCCAGCAGCGCCATGAACTCTGGGGCCAACGTCCTGACTTTC. Translated, it gives CASSAMNSGANVLTF.

V gene TRBV6-6 combines with J gene TRBJ2-5; TRBD2 matches 10 bases. The V segment lost 6 bases and the J segment 2 bases; nucleotides outside the gene matches: 9. CDR1 MNHNY and CDR2 SVGAGI come from the germline V gene (reference sequence). The CDR3 consists of 16 residues. As DNA, the CDR3 is TGTGCCAGCAGACCCGGACTAGCGGAACCTCAAGAGACCCAGTACTTC. As protein: CASRPGLAEPQETQYF.

This chain uses TRBV28 with TRBJ2-4; possibly TRBD2 for D (6 bases). V was trimmed by 3 bases and J by 4 bases, leaving 16 bases between them. The germline V gene has CDR1 MDHEN and CDR2 SYDVKM. The CDR3 has 16 amino acids. CDR3 loop: CASSFGSGGNKNIQYF. Written as DNA, the CDR3 is TGTGCCAGCAGTTTTGGTAGCGGAGGGAATAAAAACATTCAGTACTTC.

This clone was observed a few times. The chain carries TRBV5-4 and TRBJ1-1, with a possible D match to TRBD1 (6 bases). V was cut by 0 bases and J by 1 base, with 13 bases left in between. Per germline, CDR1 SGHNT and CDR2 YYREEE (reference sequence). This CDR3 is built from 16 residues. CDR3 loop: CASSLGLQGGNTEAFF. In DNA form, the CDR3 reads TGTGCCAGCAGCTTGGGTCTACAGGGCGGGAACACTGAAGCTTTCTTT.

V and J are TRBV7-9 and TRBJ1-1; TRBD1 aligns across 7 bases. The CDR3 sequence is 13 residues long. Germline CDR1 reads SEHNR; CDR2 reads FQNEAQ (reference sequence). V dropped 6 bases and J dropped 1; count of bases not matched to a gene: 2. The CDR3 protein is CASSRQGNTEAFF. Here the CDR3 DNA reads TGTGCCAGCAGTCGACAGGGGAACACTGAAGCTTTCTTT.

The chain is built from TRBV7-2 and TRBJ2-5; 8 bases align to TRBD1. V gave up 1 base and J gave up 5 bases; unmatched junction bases: 6. CDR1 and CDR2 (germline): SGHTA, FQGNSA. The CDR3 extends over 15 amino acids. The DNA for the CDR3 is TGTGCCAGCAGCTTAGGTGGCAGGGGGCGGGAGACCCAGTACTTC. Residues: CASSLGGRGRETQYF. Together with reference TRBV7-2 and TRBJ2-5, the CDR3 gives the full variable domain: GAGVSQSPSNKVTEKGKDVELRCDPISGHTALYWYRQSLGQGLEFLIYFQGNSAPDKSGLPSDRFSAERTGGSVSTLTIQRTQQEDSAVYLCASSLGGRGRETQYFGPGTRLLVL.

This chain links TRBV9 with TRBJ2-1; 9 bases align to TRBD1. The CDR3 has 17 residues. Germline V gene lookup returns CDR1 SGDLS and CDR2 YYNGEE. V shed 2 bases, J shed 6 bases, and the junction held 12 bases outside the gene matches. The CDR3 loop is CASSVRSGTGWINEQFF. The CDR3 bases are TGTGCCAGCAGCGTTCGGTCCGGGACAGGGTGGATCAATGAGCAGTTCTTC.